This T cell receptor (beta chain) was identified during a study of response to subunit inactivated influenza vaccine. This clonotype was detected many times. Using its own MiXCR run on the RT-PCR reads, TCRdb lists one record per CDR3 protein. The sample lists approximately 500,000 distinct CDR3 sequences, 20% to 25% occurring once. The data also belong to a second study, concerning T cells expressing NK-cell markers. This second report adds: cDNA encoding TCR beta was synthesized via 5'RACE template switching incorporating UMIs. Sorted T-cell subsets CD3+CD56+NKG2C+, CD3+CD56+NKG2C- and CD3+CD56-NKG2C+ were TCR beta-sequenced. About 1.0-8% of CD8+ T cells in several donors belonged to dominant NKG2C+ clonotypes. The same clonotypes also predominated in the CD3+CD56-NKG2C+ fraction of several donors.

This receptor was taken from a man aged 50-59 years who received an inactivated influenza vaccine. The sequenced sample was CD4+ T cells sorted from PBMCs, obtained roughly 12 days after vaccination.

CDR3 DNA sequence: TGTGCCAGCAGCCTGATGGGCAGGGAGAGCACAGATACGCAGTATTTT. It encodes CASSLMGRESTDTQYF. The chain recombines TRBV7-8 with TRBJ2-3; D may be TRBD1 or TRBD2 (5 bases each). Germline V lookup: CDR1 SGHVS, CDR2 FQNEAQ. The CDR3 covers 16 residues. V lost 5 bases, J lost 0 bases, and 15 bases lay in between.